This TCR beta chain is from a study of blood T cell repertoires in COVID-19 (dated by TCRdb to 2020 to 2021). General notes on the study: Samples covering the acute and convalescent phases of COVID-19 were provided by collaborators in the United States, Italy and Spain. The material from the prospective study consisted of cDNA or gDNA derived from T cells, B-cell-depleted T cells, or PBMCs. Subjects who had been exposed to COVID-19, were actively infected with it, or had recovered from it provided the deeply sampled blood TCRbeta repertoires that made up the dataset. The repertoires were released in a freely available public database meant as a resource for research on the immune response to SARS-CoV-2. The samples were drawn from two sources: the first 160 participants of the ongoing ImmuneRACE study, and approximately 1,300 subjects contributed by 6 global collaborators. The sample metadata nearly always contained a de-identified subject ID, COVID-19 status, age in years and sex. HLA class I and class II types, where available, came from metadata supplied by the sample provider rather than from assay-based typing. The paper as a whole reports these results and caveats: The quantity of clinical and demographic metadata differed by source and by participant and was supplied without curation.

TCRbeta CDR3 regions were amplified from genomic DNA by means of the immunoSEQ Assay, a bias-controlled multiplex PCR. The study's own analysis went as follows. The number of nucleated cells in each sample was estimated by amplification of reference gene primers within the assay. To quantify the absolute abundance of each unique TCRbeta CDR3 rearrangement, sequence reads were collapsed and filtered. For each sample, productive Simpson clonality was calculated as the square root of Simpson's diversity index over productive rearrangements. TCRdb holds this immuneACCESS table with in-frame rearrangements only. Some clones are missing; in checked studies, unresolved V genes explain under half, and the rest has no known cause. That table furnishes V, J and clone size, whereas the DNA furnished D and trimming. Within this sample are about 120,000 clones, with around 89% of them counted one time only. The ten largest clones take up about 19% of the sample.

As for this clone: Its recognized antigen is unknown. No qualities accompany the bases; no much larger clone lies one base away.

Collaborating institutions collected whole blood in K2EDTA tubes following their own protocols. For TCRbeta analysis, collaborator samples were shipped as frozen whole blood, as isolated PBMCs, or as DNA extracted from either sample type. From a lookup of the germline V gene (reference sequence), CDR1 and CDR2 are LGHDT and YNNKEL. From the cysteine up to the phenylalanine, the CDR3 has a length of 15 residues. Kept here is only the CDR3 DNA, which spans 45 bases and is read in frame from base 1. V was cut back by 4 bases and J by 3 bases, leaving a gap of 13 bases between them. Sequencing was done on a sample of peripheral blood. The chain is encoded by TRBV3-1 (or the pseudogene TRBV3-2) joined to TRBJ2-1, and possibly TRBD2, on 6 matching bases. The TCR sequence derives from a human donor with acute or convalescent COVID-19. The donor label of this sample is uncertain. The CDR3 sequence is CASSPGLLGYNEQFF. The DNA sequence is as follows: TGTGCCAGCAGCCCGGGACTCTTAGGCTACAATGAGCAGTTCTTC.